This TCR beta chain was profiled in a study of CD4 T cells in relation to SARS-CoV-2 and coronaviruses. Study-wide results and limits: About 64% of donors had memory CD4+ clonotypes crossrecognizing SARS-CoV-2 and common cold coronavirus spike. Monoreactive clones expanded significantly more to SARS-CoV-2 than crossreactive clones did. Each donor contributed either pre-pandemic or post-infection samples, not both.

Worth noting for this clone: Its target is unknown.

Naive and memory CD4+ T cell DNA was deep-sequenced without culture. Clones were read by immunoSEQ multiplex PCR, and TCRdb kept only the in-frame ones, dropping some. The sample lists approximately 50,000 clones, about 91% occurring once. Germline V gives CDR1 SGHTA, CDR2 FQGTGA. The CDR3 runs 16 residues. Trimming took 5 bases from V and 6 from J; bases not matched to a gene: 14. The rearrangement joins TRBV7-3 to TRBJ2-7, with 9 bases lining up with TRBD1. Sequencing was carried out using naive CD4+ T cells from PBMCs. Subset specified: naive CD4+ T cells isolated by negative enrichment. The receptor was derived from an adult with COVID-19. The CDR3 region is CASSVPPGQGPFEQYF. The DNA of the CDR3 is TGTGCCAGCAGCGTACCTCCGGGACAGGGCCCCTTCGAGCAGTACTTC.